There are many counts of the clone carrying this T cell receptor beta chain. This record belongs to a study of T cells in Graves' hyperthyroidism and ophthalmopathy. Germline V gene lookup returns CDR1 LNHDA and CDR2 SQIVND (reference sequence). The CDR3 length is 14 residues. The V gene lost 7 bases and the J gene lost 0 bases, with 10 bases spanning the gap. Amplification of TCR beta CDR3 regions was performed using RNA transcripts as template. First-round RT-PCR of the TCR CDR3 relied on the HTBI primer set. Using its own MiXCR run on the multiplex PCR reads, TCRdb lists one record per CDR3 protein. The data contain some 510,000 distinct CDR3 sequences, around 20% of them singletons.

This receptor was obtained from a man aged 18 to 29 with Graves' hyperthyroidism. Sequencing input: blood. The chain recombines TRBV19 with TRBJ1-3; D unresolved. For the CDR3, the DNA is TGTGCCAGTAACGGATTACTCTCTGGAAACACCATATATTTT. Protein: CASNGLLSGNTIYF.